These 30 T cell receptor beta chains were all obtained from the same sample, sequenced in a study of cytomegalovirus exposure and HLA in healthy donors. Primers for the PCR totalled 60 Vbeta and 13 Jbeta. Repertoires were generated with immunoSEQ multiplex PCR, while TCRdb's copy carries only in-frame clones and drops some. This sample has tens of thousands of clones, with under 80% found just once. Sequences were obtained from PBMCs. The receptors come from a middle-aged man in good health and CMV-seronegative.

The chain carries TRBV30 and TRBJ2-3; tentatively, D is TRBD2 (5 bases). Germline V gene data show CDR1 as GTSNPN and CDR2 as SVGIG (reference sequence). The CDR3 extends over 13 amino acids. Trimming took off 2 bases at V and 5 bases at J, with 11 bases between the two ends. The CDR3 bases are TGTGCCTGGAGTTATCGGGAATTAGATACGCAGTATTTT. Its protein is CAWSYRELDTQYF.

The chain couples TRBV27 to TRBJ2-1, with TRBD2 as a possible D gene (6 bases). The CDR3 is made up of 14 amino acids. The germline gives CDR1 MNHEY, CDR2 SMNVEV (reference sequence). V shed 8 bases and J shed 5 bases, with 16 bases lying between them. For the CDR3, the DNA is TGTGCCAGCGTGGCTAGCGAAAACCACAATGAGCAGTTCTTC. It translates to CASVASENHNEQFF.

This chain uses TRBV12-5 with TRBJ1-5, with a possible D match to TRBD1 (6 bases). Trimming cost V 1 base and J 0 bases, with 16 bases left between them. In germline, CDR1 is LGHNT, CDR2 FRNRAP. This CDR3 is built from 18 residues. In nucleotides, the CDR3 is TGTGCTAGTGGTTTGGGAGGCAGGGGCCAGTTTAGCAATCAGCCCCAGCATTTT. Protein sequence: CASGLGGRGQFSNQPQHF.

The chain is built from TRBV7-9 and TRBJ2-7, with D possibly TRBD2 on 6 matching bases. V lost 5 bases and J 3 bases, leaving 20 bases between the germline ends. This CDR3 is built from 16 residues. Germline V gene data show CDR1 as SEHNR and CDR2 as FQNEAQ (reference sequence). CDR3 protein: CASSPRGGALHYEQYF. The DNA of the CDR3 is TGTGCCAGCAGCCCCCGAGGAGGGGCTCTCCACTACGAGCAGTACTTC.

The rearrangement uses TRBV5-4 and TRBJ1-5; D call uncertain. Trimming removed 0 bases at V and 5 bases at J, with 9 bases between. The CDR3 covers 14 residues. Germline values: CDR1 SGHNT, CDR2 YYREEE (reference sequence). For the CDR3, the DNA is TGTGCCAGCAGCTTGGGTGGCGGGGATCAGCCCCAGCATTTT. This sequence encodes CASSLGGGDQPQHF. Full variable domain (outside the CDR3, taken from reference TRBV5-4 and TRBJ1-5): ETGVTQSPTHLIKTRGQQVTLRCSSQSGHNTVSWYQQALGQGPQFIFQYYREEENGRGNFPPRFSGLQFPNYSSELNVNALELDDSALYLCASSLGGGDQPQHFGDGTRLSIL.

CDR3 residues: CAISQGQGSRQPQHF. The CDR3 DNA reads as TGTGCCATCAGCCAGGGACAGGGGAGTCGACAGCCCCAGCATTTT. This chain uses TRBV10-3 with TRBJ1-5; 10 positions agree with TRBD1. CDR3 size: 15 residues. Germline CDR1 ENHRY, CDR2 SYGVKD. Trimming took 6 bases from V and 7 from J; bases not matched to a gene: 9.

V is TRBV19 and J is TRBJ2-3; D remains unclear. The length of the CDR3 is 16 residues. Trimming took 3 bases from V and 1 from J, leaving 14 bases between them. Germline assignment: CDR1 LNHDA and CDR2 SQIVND (reference sequence). The CDR3 is CASSMGPLAGTDTQYF. The CDR3 nucleotides are TGTGCCAGTAGTATGGGCCCACTGGCCGGCACAGATACGCAGTATTTT.

V and J are TRBV5-1 and TRBJ1-4, with no clear D. The CDR3 is 13 amino acids. Germline CDR1 and CDR2: SGHRS and YFSETQ. Trimming cost V 0 bases and J 7 bases, with 7 bases left between them. The CDR3 nucleotides are TGCGCCAGCAGCTTGGCGCAGCGTGAAAAACTGTTTTTT. This sequence encodes CASSLAQREKLFF.

This clone was observed a handful of times. This rearrangement joins TRBV6-6 to TRBJ2-2; 10 nucleotides match TRBD2. V lost 4 bases and J lost 1; bases outside the gene matches: 0. The CDR3 length is 15 residues. From germline, CDR1 is MNHNY and CDR2 SVGAGI (reference sequence). CDR3 sequence: CASSSSGRNTGELFF. The CDR3 nucleotides are TGTGCCAGCAGTTCTAGCGGGAGGAACACCGGGGAGCTGTTTTTT.

The chain links TRBV7-9 to TRBJ2-5; TRBD1 aligns across 11 bases. The J segment lost 7 bases and the V segment lost 5 bases, leaving 12 bases of the junction unmatched. There are 16 residues in the CDR3. In germline, CDR1 is SEHNR, CDR2 FQNEAQ (reference sequence). CDR3 sequence reads: CASSLPGTGGYVTQYF. The CDR3, as DNA: TGTGCCAGCAGCCTCCCCGGGACAGGGGGATATGTGACCCAGTACTTC.

V usage is TRBV6-5 and J usage is TRBJ1-3, with TRBD1 matching 7 bases. Trimming at V came to 5 bases and at J to 8 bases, leaving 9 bases not matched to a gene. Germline V CDR1 and CDR2: MNHEY, SVGAGI. This CDR3 is 14 amino acids long. Written as DNA, the CDR3 is TGTGCCAGCAGTGAAAGGGGGCAGGGGGACACCATATATTTT. Translated: CASSERGQGDTIYF.

Written as DNA, the CDR3 is TGTGCCATCACCCGCGGAGCGGGAGAGCGTTCCTACAATGAGCAGTTCTTC. Protein sequence: CAITRGAGERSYNEQFF. The genes are TRBV10-3 and TRBJ2-1; TRBD2 agrees at 8 bases. This CDR3 has 17 amino acids. Germline CDR1 is ENHRY and CDR2 is SYGVKD. V was pared by 7 bases and J by 1 base, with 12 bases of the junction left unmatched.

This chain uses TRBV29-1 with TRBJ1-2, with D possibly matching TRBD1 (5 bases). Germline CDR1 reads SQVTM; CDR2 reads ANQGSEA. CDR3 size: 13 residues. Trimming took 3 bases from V and 5 from J, leaving 13 bases between them. The chain's CDR3 is CSVDGGANYGYTF. The CDR3 nucleotides read TGCAGCGTTGATGGTGGGGCGAATTATGGCTACACCTTC.

The chain employs TRBV13 and TRBJ1-2; D call uncertain. The V gene lost 5 bases and the J gene lost 2 bases, with 15 bases spanning the gap. Germline values: CDR1 PRHDT, CDR2 FYEKMQ (reference sequence). The CDR3 consists of 15 residues. In nucleotides, the CDR3 is TGTGCCAGCAGCACCCGGGGAGAAACAAACTATGGCTACACCTTC. Its translation: CASSTRGETNYGYTF.

The chain employs TRBV5-1 and TRBJ2-3, with D uncertain. The CDR3 sequence is 16 residues long. Germline V CDR1 and CDR2: SGHRS, YFSETQ. Trimming removed 0 bases from V and 2 bases from J, with 13 bases in between. The CDR3 protein is CASSLGSALSTDTQYF. The DNA of the CDR3 is TGCGCCAGCAGCTTGGGGTCAGCGCTCTCCACAGATACGCAGTATTTT.

The chain links TRBV4-2 to TRBJ2-1; tentative D call: TRBD2 (6 bases). Germline-derived CDR1 and CDR2 are LGHNA and YNFKEQ. V lost 0 bases, J lost 8 bases, and 23 bases lay in between. The CDR3 extends over 18 amino acids. The CDR3 DNA follows: TGTGCCAGCAGCCAAGATGCACGACTAGTCCGACATAGGGATGAGCAGTTCTTC. Residues: CASSQDARLVRHRDEQFF.

The V gene is TRBV6-4, the J gene TRBJ2-1; 11 positions match TRBD2. Trimming removed 5 bases from V and 6 bases from J; junction bases left unmatched: 6. The CDR3 is made up of 15 amino acids. Germline loops: CDR1 MRHNA, CDR2 SNTAGT. Here the CDR3 DNA reads TGTGCCAGCAGTTATGGACTAGCGGGTAGCAATGAGCAGTTCTTC. It is translated as CASSYGLAGSNEQFF.

V is TRBV14 and J is TRBJ2-5; possible D gene TRBD1, 5 bases. V lost 4 bases, J lost 4 bases, and 25 bases lay in between. The CDR3 runs to 18 residues. The germline V gene encodes CDR1 SGHDN and CDR2 FVKESK. In DNA form, the CDR3 reads TGTGCCAGCAGCCCTCAAAACCCAAGGGGATTAAAGGGAGAGACCCAGTACTTC. Translated, it gives CASSPQNPRGLKGETQYF.

The chain couples TRBV18 to TRBJ2-3; D may be TRBD1 (5 bases). CDR1 and CDR2 from the germline V gene are KGHSH and LQKENI. Trimming cost V 3 bases and J 2 bases, with 15 bases left between them. There are 16 residues in the CDR3. CDR3 sequence (DNA): TGTGCCAGCTCACCTTACGTGGGTGGGGCCACAGATACGCAGTATTTT. This codes for CASSPYVGGATDTQYF.

The V call is TRBV7-9, the J call TRBJ2-2; possibly TRBD1 for D (6 bases). CDR1 and CDR2 from the germline V gene are SEHNR and FQNEAQ (reference sequence). There are 16 residues in the CDR3. V was shortened by 3 bases and J by 0 bases, with 11 bases between the two germline ends. Here the CDR3 reads CASSLGNRANTGELFF. For the CDR3, the DNA is TGTGCCAGCAGCTTGGGAAACAGGGCGAACACCGGGGAGCTGTTTTTT.

This clone was seen a handful of times. V gene TRBV4-2 combines with J gene TRBJ2-2, with D possibly TRBD1 on 5 matching bases. V was shortened by 1 base and J by 4 bases, with 7 bases between the two germline ends. CDR1 and CDR2 (germline): LGHNA, YNFKEQ. This CDR3 has 14 amino acids. CDR3 coding DNA: TGTGCCAGCAGCCAAGGGGGCAGCACCGGGGAGCTGTTTTTT. It translates to CASSQGGSTGELFF.

V gene TRBV11-3 combines with J gene TRBJ2-7; 9 positions match TRBD1. Germline assignment: CDR1 SGHNT and CDR2 YENEEA. V dropped 7 bases and J dropped 6; count of bases not matched to a gene: 16. The CDR3 sequence is 16 residues long. The CDR3 sequence is CASIERRGQGNPEQYF. In DNA, the CDR3 is TGTGCCAGCATCGAGAGGAGGGGACAGGGAAACCCCGAGCAGTACTTC.

Only a few counts were recorded for this clone. CDR3 loop: CASSVVGGLAFGELFF. As DNA, the CDR3 is TGTGCCAGCAGCGTAGTAGGGGGACTAGCGTTCGGGGAGCTGTTTTTT. The J gene is TRBJ2-2, the V gene TRBV9; 10 nucleotides line up with TRBD2. Germline V gene sequence: CDR1 SGDLS, CDR2 YYNGEE. CDR3 length: 16 residues. V shed 0 bases and J 7 bases; nucleotides not matched to a gene: 6.

The chain links TRBV27 to TRBJ2-7; 7 bases match TRBD2. This CDR3 region has 16 residues. The V segment lost 4 bases and the J segment 4 bases; nucleotides outside the gene matches: 13. In germline, CDR1 is MNHEY, CDR2 SMNVEV (reference sequence). CDR3 region: CASSSRGGEGLYEQYF. The CDR3 bases are TGTGCCAGCAGTTCACGCGGAGGGGAGGGCCTTTACGAGCAGTACTTC.

V usage is TRBV15 and J usage is TRBJ2-1; no clear D gene. Germline V CDR1 and CDR2: LNHNV, YYDKDF (reference sequence). V lost 7 bases and J lost 3, with 13 bases in between. The CDR3 sequence is 14 residues long. CDR3 sequence (DNA): TGTGCCACCAACGCGGATGGCGGCTACAATGAGCAGTTCTTC. Amino acid sequence: CATNADGGYNEQFF. Combining the CDR3 with reference TRBV15 and TRBJ2-1 gives the whole variable domain DAMVIQNPRYQVTQFGKPVTLSCSQTLNHNVMYWYQQKSSQAPKLLFHYYDKDFNNEADTPDNFQSRRPNTSFCFLDIRSPGLGDTAMYLCATNADGGYNEQFFGPGTRLTVL.

This chain joins TRBV4-2 and TRBJ2-7; 7 nucleotides align to TRBD1. CDR3 size: 16 residues. Trimming took 0 bases from V and 2 from J; bases not matched to a gene: 7. The V gene's germline CDR1 is LGHNA and CDR2 YNFKEQ. The CDR3 spells CASSQDRGTVTYEQYF. The CDR3 nucleotides are TGTGCCAGCAGCCAAGATAGAGGGACAGTCACCTACGAGCAGTACTTC.

The V and J genes are TRBV5-1 and TRBJ2-2, with TRBD2 identical over 7 bases. V shed 4 bases and J 0 bases; nucleotides not matched to a gene: 12. The CDR3 is made up of 18 amino acids. Germline CDR1 SGHRS, CDR2 YFSETQ. CDR3: CASSHGGSSGTNTGELFF. The CDR3 DNA follows: TGCGCCAGCAGCCATGGAGGCTCTAGCGGAACGAACACCGGGGAGCTGTTTTTT.

The V and J genes are TRBV6-5 and TRBJ1-1; D is ambiguous. V shed 8 bases and J shed 4 bases, with 14 bases lying between them. Looked up from germline, CDR1 is MNHEY and CDR2 is SVGAGI. The CDR3 totals 13 residues. Written as DNA, the CDR3 is TGTGCCAGCTTGGAGGGAGTGATCACTGAAGCTTTCTTT. This encodes CASLEGVITEAFF.

The chain couples TRBV4-2 to TRBJ2-1, with D perhaps TRBD2 (5 bases). With 0 bases removed from V and 5 bases from J, the gap between germline ends came to 14 bases. Germline V gives CDR1 LGHNA, CDR2 YNFKEQ. The CDR3 is 16 residues long. The CDR3 here is CASSQDEGKRHNEQFF. In DNA, the CDR3 is TGTGCCAGCAGCCAAGATGAGGGAAAGCGTCACAATGAGCAGTTCTTC.

The gene calls are TRBV5-1 and TRBJ2-5, with a possible D match to TRBD2 (6 bases). TRBJ2-7 matches the DNA end more closely, so the J call is doubtful. Germline CDR1 is SGHRS and CDR2 is YFSETQ. The length of the CDR3 is 15 residues. This CDR3 is CASSSTTGAYYEQYF. Here the CDR3 DNA reads TGCGCCAGCAGCTCTACAACGGGAGCTTACTACGAGCAGTACTTC.